A selection of T cell receptor beta chains follows, all from one sample in a study of PD-1 blockade in classical Hodgkin lymphoma. Method: immunoSEQ multiplex PCR; TCRdb's copy keeps in-frame clones and lacks some. Of tens of thousands of clones in the sample, 75% to 90% were seen once. This sample comprised peripheral blood mononuclear cells (PBMCs), obtained at baseline. These receptors all come from a human donor with classical Hodgkin lymphoma. The CDR3 runs from the conserved cysteine through the conserved F or W. The D gene is left open where the match is weak. Expanded clones get a size class; other rows say once, few or many, or leave the size out.

TRBJ1-2	-	TRBV9	-	CASSVRQFYGYTF	TGTGCCAGCAGCGTGAGGCAGTTCTATGGCTACACCTTC
TRBJ2-1	TRBD1	TRBV6-4	once	CASRKQGTNEQFF	TGTGCCAGCAGAAAACAGGGGACCAATGAGCAGTTCTTC
TRBJ2-6	-	TRBV5-6	once	CASSTRETGANVLTF	TGTGCCAGCAGCACTCGGGAAACTGGGGCCAACGTCCTGACTTTC
TRBJ1-2	TRBD1	TRBV5-6	-	CASTSGGFGYTF	TGTGCCAGCACTTCAGGGGGGTTTGGCTACACCTTC
TRBJ1-1	TRBD1	TRBV20-1	-	CSARGGPEAFF	TGCAGTGCAAGAGGGGGCCCTGAAGCTTTCTTT
TRBJ1-5	-	TRBV11-2	once	CASSLEESGISNQPQHF	TGTGCCAGCAGCTTAGAGGAGTCAGGAATTAGCAATCAGCCCCAGCATTTT
TRBJ1-4	TRBD1	TRBV2	-	CASLRQGGTNEKLFF	TGTGCCAGCCTCCGACAGGGGGGAACTAATGAAAAACTGTTTTTT
TRBJ1-2	-	TRBV5-1	-	CASSPSGGNYGYTF	TGCGCCAGCAGCCCTTCGGGGGGCAACTATGGCTACACCTTC
TRBJ2-2	TRBD2	TRBV13	-	CASSLVFASGRSPNTGELFF	TGTGCCAGCAGCTTAGTTTTCGCTAGCGGGAGGAGTCCGAACACCGGGGAGCTGTTTTTT
TRBJ2-1	TRBD2	TRBV13	-	CASSTQLARSSYNEQFF	TGTGCCAGCAGCACACAACTAGCGAGGAGCTCCTACAATGAGCAGTTCTTC
TRBJ1-5	TRBD1	TRBV4-1	-	CASSLRQGGQPQHF	TGCGCCAGCAGCCTGAGACAGGGAGGTCAGCCCCAGCATTTT
TRBJ1-5	TRBD1	TRBV7-2	-	CASSAGQGETQPQHF	TGTGCCAGCAGCGCGGGACAGGGAGAGACTCAGCCCCAGCATTTT
TRBJ2-7	-	TRBV7-2	-	CASSLRPQGQNTSPYEQYF	TGTGCCAGCAGCTTACGGCCACAAGGGCAGAACACCTCTCCCTACGAGCAGTACTTC
TRBJ1-1	-	TRBV10-2	once	CASTSGGYTEAFF	TGCGCCAGCACCTCTGGGGGCTACACTGAAGCTTTCTTT
TRBJ2-7	-	TRBV6-5	-	CASSDISYEQYF	TGTGCCAGCAGTGACATCTCCTACGAGCAGTACTTC
TRBJ1-5	-	TRBV7-2	once	CASSLAPGQPNQPQHF	TGTGCCAGCAGCTTAGCCCCGGGACAACCCAATCAGCCCCAGCATTTT
TRBJ2-7	-	TRBV15	once	CATYQGGSGYEQYF	TGTGCCACTTATCAGGGGGGATCCGGCTACGAGCAGTACTTC
TRBJ2-6	TRBD1	TRBV9	-	CASSPGTGISGANVLTF	TGTGCCAGCAGCCCCGGGACAGGGATCTCTGGGGCCAACGTCCTGACTTTC
TRBJ2-5	-	TRBV7-2	-	CASSFLAGQETQYF	TGTGCCAGCAGCTTCTTGGCAGGGCAAGAGACCCAGTACTTC
TRBJ1-4	-	TRBV4-1	-	CASSQVTREKLFF	TGCGCCAGCAGCCAAGTAACCCGTGAAAAACTGTTTTTT
TRBJ2-7	-	TRBV4-1	-	CASSQENRDSYEQYF	TGCGCCAGCAGCCAAGAAAATCGGGATTCCTACGAGCAGTACTTC
TRBJ1-1	-	TRBV6-1	few	CASSHNKNTEAFF	TGTGCCAGCAGCCATAACAAGAACACTGAAGCTTTCTTT
TRBJ2-7	TRBD1	TRBV25-1	-	CASSERTGLYEQYF	TGTGCCAGCAGTGAAAGGACAGGACTCTACGAGCAGTACTTC
TRBJ1-1	-	TRBV5-6	-	CASSLVRGTEAFF	TGTGCCAGCAGCTTGGTTAGGGGGACTGAAGCTTTCTTT
TRBJ2-7	TRBD2	TRBV7-8	-	CASSLFGGSGEQYF	TGTGCCAGCAGCTTATTCGGCGGGAGTGGCGAGCAGTACTTC
TRBJ2-7	-	TRBV7-9	-	CASSFSTYEQYF	TGTGCCAGCAGCTTTTCAACCTACGAGCAGTACTTC
TRBJ2-3	TRBD1	TRBV19	-	CASKALRTGSGDTQYF	TGTGCCAGTAAGGCCCTGAGGACAGGGAGTGGGGATACGCAGTATTTT
TRBJ1-4	-	TRBV18	-	CATAEGSTNEKLFF	TGTGCCACCGCTGAGGGGTCAACTAATGAAAAACTGTTTTTT
TRBJ1-3	-	TRBV6-1	-	CAGGGDGNTIYF	TGTGCCGGAGGGGGTGACGGAAACACCATATATTTT
TRBJ2-7	TRBD2	TRBV25-1	once	CASSELGLADTSYEQYF	TGTGCCAGCAGTGAACTTGGACTAGCGGATACCTCCTACGAGCAGTACTTC
TRBJ2-5	-	TRBV7-7	-	CASSLALAETQYF	TGTGCTAGCAGCTTAGCCCTAGCGGAGACCCAGTACTTC
TRBJ2-7	-	TRBV7-2	-	CASSLGPSPSYEQYF	TGTGCCAGCAGCTTAGGCCCCTCACCCAGCTACGAGCAGTACTTC
TRBJ2-3	-	TRBV29-1	-	CSAEEHLSTDTQYF	TGCAGCGCCGAAGAACACCTTAGCACAGATACGCAGTATTTT
TRBJ1-5	-	TRBV30	-	CAWSVGGRQPQHF	TGTGCCTGGAGTGTCGGGGGGCGTCAGCCCCAGCATTTT
TRBJ2-3	-	TRBV2	-	CASSEAVISSTDTQYF	TGTGCCAGCAGTGAAGCCGTCATTTCTAGCACAGATACGCAGTATTTT
TRBJ2-6	TRBD2	TRBV6-1	-	CASSEFRWEGGFSGANVLTF	TGTGCCAGCAGTGAATTTCGGTGGGAGGGTGGATTCTCTGGGGCCAACGTCCTGACTTTC
TRBJ1-4	-	TRBV12-1	-	CASPGTLMMEGNEKLFF	TGTGCCAGCCCCGGGACATTAATGATGGAGGGTAATGAAAAACTGTTTTTT
TRBJ1-5	TRBD1	TRBV2	once	CASSPDRGGNQPQHF	TGTGCCAGCAGTCCGGACAGGGGTGGCAATCAGCCCCAGCATTTT
TRBJ1-1	-	TRBV30	-	CAWSVLAGSGNTEAFF	TGTGCCTGGAGTGTACTGGCAGGGAGTGGGAACACTGAAGCTTTCTTT
TRBJ2-1	TRBD2	TRBV7-6	-	CASSPTSGRYLEQFF	TGTGCCAGCAGCCCCACTAGCGGGAGATATCTTGAGCAGTTCTTC
TRBJ1-1	TRBD1	TRBV19	once	CASSTTGFTEAFF	TGTGCCAGTAGCACGACAGGGTTCACTGAAGCTTTCTTT
TRBJ2-2	-	TRBV5-4	-	CASSVLTGELFF	TGTGCCAGCAGTGTGCTAACCGGGGAGCTGTTTTTT
TRBJ1-1	-	TRBV19	-	CASSIVGIEAFF	TGTGCCAGTAGTATAGTCGGTATTGAAGCTTTCTTT
TRBJ2-1	-	TRBV7-7	-	CASSNAIRGSGEQFF	TGTGCCAGCAGCAACGCAATCCGGGGTAGTGGTGAGCAGTTCTTC
TRBJ2-5	-	TRBV27	-	CASSSWGPQETQYF	TGTGCCAGCAGCTCCTGGGGGCCCCAAGAGACCCAGTACTTC
TRBJ1-1	-	TRBV11-2	-	CASSYVGFGNTEAFF	TGTGCCAGCAGCTACGTGGGGTTTGGGAACACTGAAGCTTTCTTT
TRBJ2-7	TRBD1	TRBV29-1	-	CSVEGADRDPYEQYF	TGCAGCGTTGAAGGGGCGGACAGGGACCCCTACGAGCAGTACTTC
TRBJ2-2	TRBD2	TRBV7-9	-	CASSSRVSGAGELFF	TGTGCCAGCAGCTCCCGCGTTAGCGGGGCCGGGGAGCTGTTTTTT
TRBJ1-3	TRBD1	TRBV29-1	-	CSVGGTGDSGNTIYF	TGCAGCGTCGGGGGGACAGGGGACTCTGGAAACACCATATATTTT
TRBJ1-1	-	TRBV5-1	-	CASSLTRGGGSAFF	TGCGCCAGCAGCTTGACTAGAGGGGGAGGTTCGGCTTTCTTT
TRBJ2-6	-	TRBV4-1	-	CASSEQGAGANVLTF	TGCGCCAGCAGCGAACAGGGTGCCGGGGCCAACGTCCTGACTTTC
TRBJ2-3	TRBD2	TRBV7-2	-	CASSSGGGYTQYF	TGTGCCAGCAGCTCGGGAGGAGGATATACGCAGTATTTT
TRBJ2-7	-	TRBV7-9	-	CASSLVAAAAVDEQYF	TGTGCCAGCAGCTTAGTGGCCGCAGCGGCAGTCGACGAGCAGTACTTC
TRBJ2-3	-	TRBV10-3	-	CAISEGGRTDTQYF	TGTGCCATCAGTGAGGGGGGACGCACAGATACGCAGTATTTT
TRBJ2-2	TRBD2	TRBV5-1	once	CASSYGGANTGELFF	TGCGCCAGCAGCTACGGGGGGGCGAACACCGGGGAGCTGTTTTTT
TRBJ2-3	-	TRBV4-2	once	CASSPRRGDTQYF	TGTGCCAGCAGCCCTCGCCGGGGAGATACGCAGTATTTT
TRBJ2-1	-	TRBV11-1	-	CASSAQGRDNEQFF	TGTGCCAGCAGCGCACAGGGCCGGGACAATGAGCAGTTCTTC